Sequencing of this T cell receptor beta chain was carried out in a study of metastatic and nonmetastatic thyroid tumors. General study results and limits: The study reportedly found significantly higher TCR beta diversity in malignant thyroid tumors than benign nodules, in blood and tumor.

This clone occurred many times. Its target is not known. Germline V gene lookup returns CDR1 SQVTM and CDR2 ANQGSEA. This CDR3 region has 13 residues. V gave up 1 base and J gave up 5 bases; unmatched junction bases: 3. Using MiXCR, TCRdb reanalyzed the PCR reads. The data show more than 40,000 clones, roughly 24% seen once. No treatment had been given to any patient before thyroid surgery. This receptor was obtained from a female donor with papillary thyroid cancer or a benign thyroid nodule (not recorded which). Some clones in this sample may be carry-over from other donors' samples. The chain employs TRBV29-1 and TRBJ1-1, with 8 nucleotides matching TRBD1. The sample taken for sequencing was tumor tissue. CDR3 nucleotides: TGCAGCGTTGAAGGGACAGGGAAAACTGAAGCTTTCTTT. Translation gives CSVEGTGKTEAFF.